This T cell receptor (beta chain) was documented in a study of blood T cell repertoires in COVID-19. Study details: Researchers got acute and convalescent COVID-19 samples from the United States, Italy and Spain. Sample material is recorded as cDNA or gDNA derived from T cells, B-cell-depleted T cells, or PBMCs.

In the study's own analysis: From reference gene primer amplification, estimates of nucleated cell counts were derived. TCRdb's table, derived via immunoSEQ multiplex PCR, lists solely in-frame clones and lacks some. For V, J and clone size, that table is used; D and trimming come from the DNA. The sample has over 300,000 clones; 90% are singletons. This clone was observed once. CDR1 and CDR2 from the germline V gene are MDHEN and SYDVKM. V lost 7 bases to trimming and J lost 4 bases, with 20 bases between them. The CDR3 consists of 15 residues. The V gene is TRBV28, the J gene TRBJ2-7; a possible D gene is TRBD1 (6 bases). The TCR was taken from a man aged 18 to 30 with active or convalescent COVID-19. Sequencing input: peripheral blood. The CDR3 DNA is TGTGCCAGCAAACCAGGGGACGGAGAGTCTTACGAGCAGTACTTC. Translation gives CASKPGDGESYEQYF.